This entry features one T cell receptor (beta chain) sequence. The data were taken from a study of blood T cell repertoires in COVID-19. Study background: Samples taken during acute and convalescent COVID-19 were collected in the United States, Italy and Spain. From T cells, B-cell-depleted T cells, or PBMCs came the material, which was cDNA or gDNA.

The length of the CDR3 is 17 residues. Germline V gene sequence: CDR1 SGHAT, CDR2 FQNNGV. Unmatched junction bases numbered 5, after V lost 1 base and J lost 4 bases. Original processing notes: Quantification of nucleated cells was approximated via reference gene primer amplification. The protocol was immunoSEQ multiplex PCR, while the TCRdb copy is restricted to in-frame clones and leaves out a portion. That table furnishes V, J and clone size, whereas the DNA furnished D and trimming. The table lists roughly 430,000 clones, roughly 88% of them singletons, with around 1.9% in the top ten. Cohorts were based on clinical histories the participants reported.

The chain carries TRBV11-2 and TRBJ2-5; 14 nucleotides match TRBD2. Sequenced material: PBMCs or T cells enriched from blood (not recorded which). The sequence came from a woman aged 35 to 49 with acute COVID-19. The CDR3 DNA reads TGTGCCAGCAGCTTAGTCGGACTAGCGGGGGGTGGAGAGACCCAGTACTTC. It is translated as CASSLVGLAGGGETQYF.